This T cell receptor beta chain came from a study of blood T cell repertoires in COVID-19. Turning to the study itself: Nucleic acid was either cDNA or gDNA, and it came from T cells, B-cell-depleted T cells, or PBMCs.

Per the study methods: Amplification of reference gene primers was used by the study to estimate nucleated cell counts. Sequencing was performed with immunoSEQ multiplex PCR; in TCRdb, only in-frame clones are kept and a portion is missing. V, J and clone size were drawn from that table, and D and trimming were deduced from the DNA. The table has hundreds of thousands of clones, roughly 84% seen once; the top ten hold 7.4%. V was cut by 5 bases and J by 3 bases, with 17 bases left in between. CDR1 is SGHTA and CDR2 is FQGNSA in the germline V gene. The CDR3 is 15 amino acids. The chain combines TRBV7-2 with TRBJ2-7; a weak D match, TRBD2 (6 bases). The clonotype comes from a woman between 50 and 59 years old with acute or convalescent COVID-19. Sequencing input: peripheral blood. The CDR3 bases are TGTGCCAGCAGCCCACGTGGAGGGTGGTACTACGAGCAGTACTTC. It codes for CASSPRGGWYYEQYF.